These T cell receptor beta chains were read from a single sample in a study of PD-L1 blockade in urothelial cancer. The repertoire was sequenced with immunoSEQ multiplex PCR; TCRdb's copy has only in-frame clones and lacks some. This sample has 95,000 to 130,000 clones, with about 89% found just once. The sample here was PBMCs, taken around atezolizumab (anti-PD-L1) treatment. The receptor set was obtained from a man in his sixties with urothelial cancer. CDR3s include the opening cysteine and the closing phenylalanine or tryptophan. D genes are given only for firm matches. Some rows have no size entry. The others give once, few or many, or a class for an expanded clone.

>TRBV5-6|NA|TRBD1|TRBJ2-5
CASSSSRQGGETQYF
TGTGCCAGCAGCTCGTCCAGACAGGGCGGCGAGACCCAGTACTTC
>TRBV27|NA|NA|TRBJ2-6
CASSPREDSYSGANVLTF
TGTGCCAGCAGCCCACGAGAAGACAGTTACTCTGGGGCCAACGTCCTGACTTTC
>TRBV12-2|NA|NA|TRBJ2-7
CASRLVVVRGLYSYEQYF
TGTGCAAGTCGCTTAGTCGTCGTACGTGGGCTCTACTCCTACGAGCAGTACTTC
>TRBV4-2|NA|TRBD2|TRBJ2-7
CASSKGAGDYEQYF
TGTGCCAGCAGCAAAGGAGCGGGAGACTACGAGCAGTACTTC
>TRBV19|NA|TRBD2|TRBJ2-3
CASSQTSLPEVYTQYF
TGTGCCAGTAGTCAGACTAGCCTTCCCGAAGTTTATACGCAGTATTTT
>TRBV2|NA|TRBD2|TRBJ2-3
CASSLLGVAGDSADTQYF
TGTGCCAGCAGTCTGTTGGGGGTAGCGGGAGATAGTGCAGATACGCAGTATTTT
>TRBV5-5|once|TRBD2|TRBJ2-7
CASSSTSGRFTYEQYF
TGTGCCAGCAGCTCCACTAGCGGGAGGTTTACCTACGAGCAGTACTTC
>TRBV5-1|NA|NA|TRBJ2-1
CASSLERETDEQFF
TGCGCCAGCAGCTTGGAACGGGAGACAGATGAGCAGTTCTTC
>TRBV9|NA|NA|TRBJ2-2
CASSVQGSNTGELFF
TGTGCCAGCAGCGTACAGGGTTCGAACACCGGGGAGCTGTTTTTT
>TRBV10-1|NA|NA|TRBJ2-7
CASSTTVGYEQYF
TGCGCCAGCAGTACCACAGTGGGCTACGAGCAGTACTTC
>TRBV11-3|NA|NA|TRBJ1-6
CASSPERNSPLHF
TGTGCCAGCAGCCCAGAGAGGAATTCACCCCTCCACTTT
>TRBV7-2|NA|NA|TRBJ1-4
CASSLARQGRPTNEKLFF
TGTGCCAGCAGCTTAGCGCGCCAGGGTAGACCAACTAATGAAAAACTGTTTTTT
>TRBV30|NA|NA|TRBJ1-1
CALQGLFGNTEAFF
TGTGCCTTACAGGGTCTATTCGGGAACACTGAAGCTTTCTTT
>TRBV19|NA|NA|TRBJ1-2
CASSITGFGYTF
TGTGCCAGTAGTATAACAGGCTTCGGCTACACCTTC
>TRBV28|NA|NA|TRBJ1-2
CASNQARGYTF
TGTGCCAGCAATCAAGCTCGGGGCTACACCTTC
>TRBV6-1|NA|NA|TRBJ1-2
CASTEVGYGYTF
TGTGCCAGCACCGAGGTCGGCTATGGCTACACCTTC